Sequencing of this T cell receptor (beta chain) was carried out in a study of blood T cells in healthy people across ages. Study details: For every two T cells, template switching captured about one barcoded beta molecule. Study-level findings and limits: Unknown donor CMV status possibly confounded expanded clonotype changes. There was a strong correlation between TCR beta diversity and naive T cell percentage.

Total RNA amounts of at least 5 micrograms were extracted per sample. Combining a sample-barcoded 5' primer with a J-beta primer mix, a second PCR ran for roughly 6 to 12 cycles. TCRdb re-derived calls from the 5' RACE reads in MiXCR, one entry per CDR3 protein. The sample includes about 1.8 million distinct CDR3 sequences, 49% of them seen just once. In the case of this clonotype: Its antigen is still unknown.

Trimming removed 7 bases from V and 2 bases from J, with 8 bases in between. The CDR3 totals 11 residues. Germline V lookup: CDR1 SQVTM, CDR2 ANQGSEA. The sequence was obtained from a middle-aged woman in good health. This chain uses TRBV29-1 with TRBJ1-2; D ambiguous. The sequencing input was blood. The CDR3 DNA reads as TGCAGCGATACAGTGAACTATGGCTACACCTTC. The encoded protein is CSDTVNYGYTF.